One sample yielded the 27 T cell receptor beta chains listed below, sequenced in a study of blood T cell repertoires in COVID-19. The repertoire was sequenced with immunoSEQ multiplex PCR; TCRdb's copy has only in-frame clones and lacks some. The sample holds fewer than 200,000 clones, about 74% seen once. Material for sequencing was peripheral blood. Receptors were obtained from a woman of 80 years or more with acute or convalescent COVID-19.

The rearrangement uses TRBV28 and TRBJ2-1; 8 nucleotides line up with TRBD1. Germline CDR1 MDHEN, CDR2 SYDVKM. J gave up 7 bases and V 5 bases, and 7 bases lay outside the gene matches. This CDR3 is built from 14 residues. CDR3 loop: CASSTGGIVNEQFF. The DNA of the CDR3 is TGTGCCAGCAGTACAGGGGGTATAGTAAATGAGCAGTTCTTC.

This clone appeared many times. The chain recombines TRBV7-2 with TRBJ2-3, with D perhaps matching TRBD2 (6 bases). The CDR3 has 16 amino acids. Trimming removed 3 bases at V and 4 bases at J, with 17 bases between. The germline V gene has CDR1 SGHTA and CDR2 FQGNSA. The CDR3 here is CASSFLAVWKADTQYF. Here the CDR3 DNA reads TGTGCCAGCAGCTTCTTAGCGGTTTGGAAAGCAGATACGCAGTATTTT.

The chain employs TRBV7-6 and TRBJ2-2; TRBD2 matches at 13 bases. The J segment lost 3 bases and the V segment lost 8 bases, leaving 12 bases of the junction unmatched. This CDR3 contains 18 residues. Germline loops: CDR1 SGHVS, CDR2 FNYEAQ. For the CDR3, the DNA is TGTGCCAGCTTCGAAACGACTAGCGGGAGGAAGGACACCGGGGAGCTGTTTTTT. Translated: CASFETTSGRKDTGELFF.

The CDR3 DNA sequence: TGTGCCAGTAGTATGGGAGGGTACAATGAGCAGTTCTTC. It encodes CASSMGGYNEQFF. The V call is TRBV19, the J call TRBJ2-1, with 7 bases identical to TRBD2. The germline V gene has CDR1 LNHDA and CDR2 SQIVND (reference sequence). The J segment lost 4 bases and the V segment lost 3 bases, leaving 0 bases of the junction unmatched. The CDR3 has 13 amino acids. The entire variable domain, with the rest obtained from reference TRBV19 and TRBJ2-1, is as follows: DGGITQSPKYLFRKEGQNVTLSCEQNLNHDAMYWYRQDPGQGLRLIYYSQIVNDFQKGDIAEGYSVSREKKESFPLTVTSAQKNPTAFYLCASSMGGYNEQFFGPGTRLTVL.

The chain couples TRBV18 to TRBJ2-7; 10 bases align to TRBD2. The J segment lost 7 bases and the V segment lost 2 bases, leaving 11 bases of the junction unmatched. Germline V gene sequence: CDR1 KGHSH, CDR2 LQKENI. The CDR3 is made up of 16 amino acids. Here the CDR3 reads CASSPSGSGRTGEQYF. The CDR3 DNA reads TGTGCCAGCTCACCATCGGGTAGCGGGAGGACCGGAGAGCAGTACTTC.

V gene TRBV2 combines with J gene TRBJ2-3; TRBD2 aligns across 12 bases. The V segment lost 5 bases and the J segment 5 bases; nucleotides outside the gene matches: 5. CDR1 and CDR2 from the germline V gene are SNHLY and FYNNEI. The CDR3 runs to 15 residues. The CDR3 DNA is TGTGCCAGCAGTTGGACTAGCGGGAAGGAAGATACGCAGTATTTT. Translating it yields CASSWTSGKEDTQYF.

V and J are TRBV10-3 and TRBJ2-7; D remains unclear. The CDR3 has 12 residues. The germline CDR1 and CDR2 sequences are ENHRY and SYGVKD. Trimming pared 0 bases from V and 5 bases from J, leaving 5 bases between. Here the CDR3 reads CAISESADEQYF. The CDR3 region has the DNA TGTGCCATCAGTGAGTCGGCAGACGAGCAGTACTTC.

The genes are TRBV18 and TRBJ2-6; TRBD1 matches at 11 bases. Germline trimming cut 8 bases from V and 0 bases from J; bases unmatched to any gene: 9. CDR3 length: 18 amino acids. Germline CDR1 and CDR2: KGHSH and LQKENI. CDR3 loop: CASPPRGTGGSGANVLTF. As DNA, the CDR3 is TGTGCCAGCCCTCCGCGGGGGACAGGGGGCTCTGGGGCCAACGTCCTGACTTTC.

The chain is built from TRBV28 and TRBJ2-3; possibly TRBD2 for D (6 bases). The V end lost 5 bases, the J end lost 2 bases, and 23 bases lay between the germline ends. Germline V gene lookup returns CDR1 MDHEN and CDR2 SYDVKM. This CDR3 spans 18 amino acids. CDR3 sequence (DNA): TGTGCCAGCAGTCCTCCCTCCCCAACTAGCAGTTACACAGATACGCAGTATTTT. It codes for CASSPPSPTSSYTDTQYF. Drawing the rest from reference TRBV28 and TRBJ2-3, the complete variable domain is DVKVTQSSRYLVKRTGEKVFLECVQDMDHENMFWYRQDPGLGLRLIYFSYDVKMKEKGDIPEGYSVSREKKERFSLILESASTNQTSMYLCASSPPSPTSSYTDTQYFGPGTRLTVL.

This clone was detected a few times. Other DNA sequences in the same sample also yield this CDR3. This rearrangement joins TRBV3-1 (or the pseudogene TRBV3-2) to TRBJ1-4; 10 bases map to TRBD1. Germline V CDR1 and CDR2: LGHDT, YNNKEL (reference sequence). V shed 6 bases and J 6 bases; nucleotides not matched to a gene: 4. The CDR3 is 14 amino acids. CDR3 residues: CASRSTGGDEKLFF. CDR3 in DNA: TGTGCCAGCAGGTCGACAGGGGGCGATGAAAAACTGTTTTTT.

Only a few counts were recorded for this clone. V gene TRBV2 combines with J gene TRBJ1-2, with a weak D call TRBD1 (6 bases). Trimming shortened V by 5 bases and J by 8 bases, and 15 bases separated the two germline ends. Germline V gene data show CDR1 as SNHLY and CDR2 as FYNNEI. This CDR3 comprises 13 residues. The CDR3 nucleotides read TGTGCCAGCAGTACTTCAGGGGATGACGGCTACACCTTC. Translating gives CASSTSGDDGYTF. The full variable domain, with the rest looked up from reference TRBV2 and TRBJ1-2, is EPEVTQTPSHQVTQMGQEVILRCVPISNHLYFYWYRQILGQKVEFLVSFYNNEISEKSEIFDDQFSVERPDGSNFTLKIRSTKLEDSAMYFCASSTSGDDGYTFGSGTRLTVV.

This chain connects TRBV27 to TRBJ1-5; 8 bases agree with TRBD1. Germline loops: CDR1 MNHEY, CDR2 SMNVEV (reference sequence). The CDR3 totals 15 residues. J gave up 2 bases and V 6 bases, and 6 bases lay outside the gene matches. The CDR3 nucleotides read TGTGCCAGCAGACCACAGGGGGATGGCAATCAGCCCCAGCATTTT. It yields the protein CASRPQGDGNQPQHF.

The genes are TRBV28 and TRBJ1-1, with TRBD1 matching over 7 bases. The CDR3 extends over 12 amino acids. Germline-derived CDR1 and CDR2 are MDHEN and SYDVKM. Trimming removed 6 bases from V and 8 bases from J; junction bases left unmatched: 6. CDR3 nucleotides: TGTGCCAGCAGCCAGGTGGACAGGGAAGCTTTCTTT. Residues: CASSQVDREAFF.

This clone was seen only a few times. The chain employs TRBV7-2 and TRBJ2-3; D is perhaps TRBD1 (6 bases). There are 13 residues in the CDR3. The germline V gene encodes CDR1 SGHTA and CDR2 FQGNSA. V was clipped by 0 bases and J by 6 bases, with 7 bases between them. The CDR3 here is CASSLATGDTQYF. The CDR3 nucleotides are TGTGCCAGCAGCTTAGCCACAGGGGATACGCAGTATTTT. Full variable domain (outside the CDR3, taken from reference TRBV7-2 and TRBJ2-3): GAGVSQSPSNKVTEKGKDVELRCDPISGHTALYWYRQSLGQGLEFLIYFQGNSAPDKSGLPSDRFSAERTGGSVSTLTIQRTQQEDSAVYLCASSLATGDTQYFGPGTRLTVL.

The chain has TRBV28 and TRBJ2-1; 11 bases fit TRBD2. Germline V CDR1 and CDR2: MDHEN, SYDVKM. The V gene end was trimmed by 5 bases and the J gene end by 0 bases; junction bases not matched to a gene: 3. The CDR3 contains 16 residues. CDR3 DNA: TGTGCCAGCAGTCAAACTAGCGGGGGCTCCTACAATGAGCAGTTCTTC. Protein: CASSQTSGGSYNEQFF.

This clone came up many times. The CDR3 coding sequence is TGTGCCAGCAGTATAAGAATTCCGGGACACGAGCAGTTCTTC. This gives the protein CASSIRIPGHEQFF. The chain is built from TRBV27 and TRBJ2-1; tentatively, D is TRBD1 (6 bases). The CDR3 is 14 residues long. Germline values: CDR1 MNHEY, CDR2 SMNVEV (reference sequence). Trimming shortened V by 5 bases and J by 10 bases, and 18 bases separated the two germline ends.

The V gene is TRBV7-9, the J gene TRBJ2-2, with 10 positions matching TRBD2. Losses at the gene ends were 4 bases for V and 4 bases for J; bases not matched to a gene: 6. The CDR3 length is 16 residues. Germline CDR1 SEHNR, CDR2 FQNEAQ (reference sequence). The CDR3 DNA reads TGTGCCAGCAGCTCAACTAGCGGGGCCCGCACCGGGGAGCTGTTTTTT. Residues: CASSSTSGARTGELFF. The full variable domain, its missing parts supplied by reference TRBV7-9 and TRBJ2-2, is DTGVSQNPRHKITKRGQNVTFRCDPISEHNRLYWYRQTLGQGPEFLTYFQNEAQLEKSRLLSDRFSAERPKGSFSTLEIQRTEQGDSAMYLCASSSTSGARTGELFFGEGSRLTVL.

This clone was recorded only once. The chain uses TRBV4-3 and TRBJ2-3; TRBD2 aligns across 8 bases. V lost 3 bases to trimming and J lost 4 bases; unmatched junction nucleotides: 6. The CDR3 is 15 amino acids. The germline CDR1 and CDR2 sequences are LGHNA and YSLEER. The CDR3 reads CASSHSGSPADTQYF. The DNA for the CDR3 is TGCGCCAGCAGCCACAGCGGGAGCCCCGCAGATACGCAGTATTTT.

This clone has a count of ten or more. The V gene is TRBV27, the J gene TRBJ2-2; D gene ambiguous. Germline V CDR1 and CDR2: MNHEY, SMNVEV (reference sequence). The length of the CDR3 is 17 residues. V shed 6 bases and J shed 3 bases, with 20 bases lying between them. This CDR3 is CASSLGTSHKYTGELFF. The CDR3 nucleotides are TGTGCCAGCAGCCTAGGTACGAGTCACAAGTACACCGGGGAGCTGTTTTTT.

The V gene is TRBV7-8, the J gene TRBJ2-3, with 7 nucleotides matching TRBD1. Germline V gives CDR1 SGHVS, CDR2 FQNEAQ. This CDR3 has 14 residues. With 0 bases clipped from V and 4 bases from J, the junction kept 1 base outside the gene matches. CDR3 loop: CASSLAGQPDTQYF. CDR3 coding DNA: TGTGCCAGCAGCTTAGCGGGACAGCCAGATACGCAGTATTTT.

This chain uses TRBV7-6 with TRBJ2-7; TRBD2 agrees at 10 bases. The CDR3 is 16 amino acids. The V gene's germline CDR1 is SGHVS and CDR2 FNYEAQ. V shed 2 bases and J 1 base; nucleotides not matched to a gene: 5. CDR3 sequence reads: CASSLYLAGVSYEQYF. The CDR3 nucleotides are TGTGCCAGCAGCTTATACCTAGCGGGAGTGTCCTACGAGCAGTACTTC.

This clone has ten or more counts. The rearrangement links TRBV4-1 to TRBJ1-3; D is perhaps TRBD1 (5 bases). Germline assignment: CDR1 MGHRA and CDR2 YSYEKL. The CDR3 has 16 amino acids. V dropped 3 bases and J dropped 4 bases, with 16 bases sitting between them. Written as DNA, the CDR3 is TGCGCCAGCAGCCATCCCGGAGGGGCCAGCGGAAACACCATATATTTT. Protein product: CASSHPGGASGNTIYF.

This clone was seen a single time. The chain has TRBV6-6 and TRBJ2-7, with 9 bases that match TRBD2. This CDR3 spans 12 amino acids. Losses at the gene ends were 8 bases for V and 6 bases for J; bases not matched to a gene: 5. CDR1 and CDR2 from the germline V gene are MNHNY and SVGAGI (reference sequence). CDR3 DNA sequence: TGTGCCAGCGGAGCGGGAGGCTCCGAGCAGTACTTC. Amino acid sequence: CASGAGGSEQYF.

This sequence joins TRBV6-5 and TRBJ2-7; perhaps TRBD1 as D (6 bases). The CDR3 totals 12 residues. Germline loops: CDR1 MNHEY, CDR2 SVGAGI. The V end lost 6 bases, the J end lost 3 bases, and 9 bases lay between the germline ends. The DNA for the CDR3 is TGTGCCAGCAGAAGGGACATCTACGAGCAGTACTTC. As protein: CASRRDIYEQYF.

This chain links TRBV4-2 with TRBJ1-2; 8 bases are a match to TRBD1. CDR1 and CDR2 from the germline V gene are LGHNA and YNFKEQ. This CDR3 is built from 14 residues. V was clipped by 4 bases and J by 4 bases; unmatched bases: 5. The CDR3 is CASSLDRGSYGYTF. Written as DNA, the CDR3 is TGTGCCAGCAGCCTAGACAGGGGCTCCTATGGCTACACCTTC.

This clone was seen a handful of times. The genes are TRBV15 and TRBJ1-5; 7 positions match TRBD1. This CDR3 region has 15 residues. The V segment lost 3 bases and the J segment 0 bases; nucleotides outside the gene matches: 2. Germline loops: CDR1 LNHNV, CDR2 YYDKDF (reference sequence). The CDR3 nucleotides are TGTGCCACCAGCAGCGGGACAGCTAGCAATCAGCCCCAGCATTTT. Its translation is CATSSGTASNQPQHF.

This clone showed up just a few times. The rearrangement uses TRBV5-1 and TRBJ2-5; D possibly corresponds to TRBD2 (5 bases). The CDR3 is made up of 13 amino acids. Germline V gene lookup returns CDR1 SGHRS and CDR2 YFSETQ. V lost 3 bases and J lost 5, with 11 bases in between. CDR3: CASSSEGLETQYF. Written as DNA, the CDR3 is TGCGCCAGCAGCTCCGAGGGCCTTGAGACCCAGTACTTC.